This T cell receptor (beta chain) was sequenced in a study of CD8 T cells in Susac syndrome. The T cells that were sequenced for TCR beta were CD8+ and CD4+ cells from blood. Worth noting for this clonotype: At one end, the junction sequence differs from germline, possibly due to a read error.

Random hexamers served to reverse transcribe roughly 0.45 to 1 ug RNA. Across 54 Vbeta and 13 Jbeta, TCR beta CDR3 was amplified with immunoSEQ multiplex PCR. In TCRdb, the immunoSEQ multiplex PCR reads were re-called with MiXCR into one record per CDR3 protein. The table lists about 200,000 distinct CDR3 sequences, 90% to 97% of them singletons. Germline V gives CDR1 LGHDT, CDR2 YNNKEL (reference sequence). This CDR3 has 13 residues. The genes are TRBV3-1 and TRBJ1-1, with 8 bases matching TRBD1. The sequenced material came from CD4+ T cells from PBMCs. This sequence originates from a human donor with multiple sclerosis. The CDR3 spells CTSMSGGASEAFF. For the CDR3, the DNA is TGTACCAGCATGTCAGGGGGCGCATCTGAAGCTTTCTTT.